What follows are 31 T cell receptor beta chains derived from one specimen sequenced in a study of control samples from healthy donors and cancer patients. Only in-frame clones appear in the TCRdb table, and some are missing; sequencing was by immunoSEQ multiplex PCR. The sample records about 140,000 clones, around 88% being singletons. The sample was blood. The receptor set was obtained from a man between 18 and 29 years old in good health.

The CDR3 bases are TGCGCCAGCAGCCAGGGGACTAGCGGGGTCACAGATACGCAGTATTTT. Its translation is CASSQGTSGVTDTQYF. This chain connects TRBV4-1 to TRBJ2-3; 13 positions agree with TRBD2. CDR1 and CDR2 (germline): MGHRA, YSYEKL. The CDR3 contains 16 residues. Losses at the gene ends were 3 bases for V and 2 bases for J; bases not matched to a gene: 2.

This clone was observed a single time. This chain uses TRBV6-6 with TRBJ2-7; the D call may be TRBD1 or TRBD2 (5 bases each). The V and J ends lost 0 bases and 1 base respectively, with 7 bases between them. Germline-derived CDR1 and CDR2 are MNHNY and SVGAGI (reference sequence). The CDR3 covers 14 residues. The CDR3 DNA reads as TGTGCCAGCAGTTACTCGGGACGGTCCTACGAGCAGTACTTC. This codes for CASSYSGRSYEQYF.

The chain carries TRBV7-3 and TRBJ2-3; D is possibly TRBD1 (6 bases). Per the germline V gene, CDR1 is SGHTA and CDR2 is FQGTGA. Trimming cost V 5 bases and J 0 bases, with 9 bases left between them. The CDR3 length is 14 residues. Here the CDR3 reads CASSQTGSTDTQYF. The CDR3 DNA follows: TGTGCCAGCAGCCAAACAGGGAGCACAGATACGCAGTATTTT.

The rearrangement joins TRBV7-2 to TRBJ2-3; 8 positions match TRBD2. CDR3 length: 14 residues. CDR1 is SGHTA and CDR2 is FQGNSA in the germline V gene. V lost 4 bases and J lost 1; bases outside the gene matches: 1. The CDR3 protein is CASSYSGGTDTQYF. CDR3 nucleotide sequence: TGTGCCAGCAGCTATAGCGGGGGCACAGATACGCAGTATTTT. Full variable domain (missing parts from reference TRBV7-2 and TRBJ2-3): GAGVSQSPSNKVTEKGKDVELRCDPISGHTALYWYRQSLGQGLEFLIYFQGNSAPDKSGLPSDRFSAERTGGSVSTLTIQRTQQEDSAVYLCASSYSGGTDTQYFGPGTRLTVL.

In nucleotides, the CDR3 is TGCGCCAGCAGCCAATTTTCCGGGACGAACACCGGGGAGCTGTTTTTT. Translating gives CASSQFSGTNTGELFF. V usage is TRBV4-3 and J usage is TRBJ2-2, with D possibly matching TRBD2 (5 bases). Germline assignment: CDR1 LGHNA and CDR2 YSLEER. CDR3 length: 16 amino acids. Trimming took 2 bases from V and 0 from J, leaving 10 bases between them.

The chain uses TRBV6-6 and TRBJ2-7; D uncertain. CDR1 is MNHNY, CDR2 SVGAGI, per germline (reference sequence). This CDR3 contains 12 residues. The ends were cut back, 5 bases at V and 3 bases at J, with 8 bases in the middle. The CDR3 DNA reads as TGTGCCAGCAGTCCCGACGTCTACGAGCAGTACTTC. It encodes CASSPDVYEQYF.

This clone came up a few times. The chain recombines TRBV12-3 or TRBV12-4 with TRBJ2-3; perhaps TRBD1 as D (5 bases). The CDR3 is 13 residues long. The germline V and J ends were trimmed by 7 bases and 4 bases, with 12 bases remaining between them. In DNA, the CDR3 is TGTGCCAGCACCTTAGGGGTAGCAGATACGCAGTATTTT. Residues: CASTLGVADTQYF.

The gene calls are TRBV5-1 and TRBJ2-1; 8 bases are a match to TRBD1. V dropped 4 bases and J dropped 7; count of bases not matched to a gene: 10. From germline, CDR1 is SGHRS and CDR2 YFSETQ. CDR3 size: 15 residues. For the CDR3, the DNA is TGCGCCAGCAGCCGAAGCGGACAGGGACGAAATGAGCAGTTCTTC. It specifies CASSRSGQGRNEQFF.

V gene TRBV29-1 combines with J gene TRBJ2-7, with D maybe TRBD2 (5 bases). V lost 8 bases to trimming and J lost 0 bases, with 14 bases between them. Germline values: CDR1 SQVTM, CDR2 ANQGSEA. The length of the CDR3 is 13 residues. CDR3 nucleotide sequence: TGCAGCTATAAGGACTCTTTCTCCTACGAGCAGTACTTC. Its protein is CSYKDSFSYEQYF.

CDR3 sequence (DNA): TGTGCCAGCAGATCCAGACGGACAGGGGTAAAAGACGAGCAGTACTTC. This gives the protein CASRSRRTGVKDEQYF. V and J are TRBV11-2 and TRBJ2-7, with TRBD1 matching over 9 bases. In germline, CDR1 is SGHAT, CDR2 FQNNGV. V trimming: 6 bases; J trimming: 5 bases; junction bases outside the gene matches: 14. The CDR3 contains 16 residues.

This clone occurred once. The chain is built from TRBV2 and TRBJ1-1; possible D gene TRBD1, 5 bases. Germline-derived CDR1 and CDR2 are SNHLY and FYNNEI. Between the trimmed V and J ends, which lost 6 bases and 10 bases, there was a span of 18 bases. This CDR3 has 13 amino acids. DNA for the CDR3: TGTGCCAGCAGGGGAAGGGGATCCACCGGAGCTTTCTTT. Its translation: CASRGRGSTGAFF.

This clone was seen a single time. V and J are TRBV6-2 or TRBV6-3 and TRBJ2-5; no definite D call. The CDR3 totals 15 residues. In germline, CDR1 is MNHEY, CDR2 SVGEGT. Trimming stripped 0 bases from V and 5 bases from J, with 13 bases between. The CDR3 spells CASSYSGTLRETQYF. The CDR3 bases are TGTGCCAGCAGTTACTCGGGTACCTTGCGGGAGACCCAGTACTTC.

This chain connects TRBV15 to TRBJ1-5, with D unresolved. This CDR3 has 19 amino acids. Germline values: CDR1 LNHNV, CDR2 YYDKDF (reference sequence). V was trimmed by 7 bases and J by 0 bases, leaving 25 bases between them. The CDR3 nucleotides read TGTGCCACCAAACCTCTAGCGGGAATCGAAGTCGATAGCAATCAGCCCCAGCATTTT. It codes for CATKPLAGIEVDSNQPQHF.

Only one count was recorded for this clone. J is TRBJ1-3 and V is TRBV9; no firm D call. The CDR3 sequence is 17 residues long. In germline, CDR1 is SGDLS, CDR2 YYNGEE. Trimming stripped 0 bases from V and 0 bases from J, with 13 bases between. This CDR3 is CASSVEGAESSGNTIYF. CDR3 bases: TGTGCCAGCAGCGTAGAAGGAGCAGAGAGCTCTGGAAACACCATATATTTT.

J is TRBJ2-3 and V is TRBV3-1 (or the pseudogene TRBV3-2), with TRBD2 matching 7 bases. The J segment lost 2 bases and the V segment lost 0 bases, leaving 2 bases of the junction unmatched. This CDR3 is built from 15 residues. In germline, CDR1 is LGHDT, CDR2 YNNKEL (reference sequence). The CDR3 bases are TGTGCCAGCAGCCAAGAAGCGGGGAACACAGATACGCAGTATTTT. It codes for CASSQEAGNTDTQYF.

This chain joins TRBV7-2 and TRBJ1-3; weak D call: TRBD1 (5 bases). The CDR3 is made up of 17 amino acids. Germline CDR1 and CDR2: SGHTA and FQGNSA. The germline V and J ends were trimmed by 1 base and 0 bases, with 13 bases remaining between them. CDR3 region: CASSLGVGQYSGNTIYF. In DNA form, the CDR3 reads TGTGCCAGCAGCTTAGGTGTGGGGCAGTACTCTGGAAACACCATATATTTT.

The V and J genes are TRBV18 and TRBJ1-1; tentative D call: TRBD1 (6 bases). The CDR3 is 13 residues long. From germline, CDR1 is KGHSH and CDR2 LQKENI. Trimming stripped 0 bases from V and 7 bases from J, with 9 bases between. The CDR3 reads CASSPPRTDEAFF. CDR3 DNA: TGTGCCAGCTCACCACCAAGGACAGATGAAGCTTTCTTT.

The rearrangement uses TRBV5-4 and TRBJ2-1, with a tentative D call TRBD2 (6 bases). Trimming cost V 2 bases and J 6 bases, with 9 bases left between them. Germline lookup yields CDR1 SGHNT and CDR2 YYREEE (reference sequence). The CDR3 covers 13 residues. CDR3 in amino acids: CASSLPTSNEQFF. DNA of the CDR3: TGTGCCAGCAGCTTACCGACTAGCAATGAGCAGTTCTTC.

The chain uses TRBV30 and TRBJ2-7; 10 bases match TRBD1. Germline assignment: CDR1 GTSNPN and CDR2 SVGIG (reference sequence). The CDR3 runs 16 residues. J lost 4 bases, V lost 3 bases, and 12 bases had no gene match. CDR3 protein: CAWRAAPGQGRYEQYF. The CDR3 nucleotides read TGTGCCTGGAGAGCCGCCCCGGGACAGGGGAGATACGAGCAGTACTTC.

V usage is TRBV9 and J usage is TRBJ2-7; 7 nucleotides align to TRBD2. This CDR3 comprises 13 residues. The trim removed 4 bases at V and 2 bases at J, leaving 3 bases unmatched. Per germline, CDR1 SGDLS and CDR2 YYNGEE. CDR3 nucleotide sequence: TGTGCCAGCAGCCCGGGAGGAGCCTACGAGCAGTACTTC. Protein sequence: CASSPGGAYEQYF.

The genes are TRBV2 and TRBJ2-1, with D possibly TRBD2 on 6 matching bases. Germline CDR1 and CDR2: SNHLY and FYNNEI. The CDR3 runs to 12 residues. V lost 9 bases and J lost 4, with 10 bases in between. This CDR3 reads CASGRGYNEQFF. CDR3 coding DNA: TGTGCCAGTGGGCGGGGTTACAATGAGCAGTTCTTC.

The chain employs TRBV12-3 or TRBV12-4 and TRBJ1-2; TRBD1 aligns across 8 bases. The CDR3 length is 13 residues. V was pared by 6 bases and J by 8 bases, with 8 bases of the junction left unmatched. The CDR3 spells CASSPDREGGYTF. The CDR3, as DNA: TGTGCCAGCAGCCCGGACAGGGAAGGGGGCTACACCTTC.

This chain links TRBV30 with TRBJ1-5; no firm D call. Germline V gene sequence: CDR1 GTSNPN, CDR2 SVGIG (reference sequence). There are 15 residues in the CDR3. The V and J ends lost 0 bases and 0 bases respectively, with 9 bases between them. CDR3 in DNA: TGTGCCTGGAGTGTAAGCACCCATAGCAATCAGCCCCAGCATTTT. It encodes CAWSVSTHSNQPQHF.

This clone was seen only once. The chain is built from TRBV7-2 and TRBJ2-5, with unresolved D. V dropped 1 base and J dropped 5 bases, with 8 bases sitting between them. The CDR3 spans 13 residues. CDR1 and CDR2 from the germline V gene are SGHTA and FQGNSA. CDR3: CASSLVGSETQYF. CDR3 coding DNA: TGTGCCAGCAGCTTAGTAGGGTCGGAGACCCAGTACTTC.

This sequence joins TRBV30 and TRBJ2-7; a possible D gene is TRBD1 (6 bases). This CDR3 is built from 15 residues. V was shortened by 2 bases and J by 4 bases, with 18 bases between the two germline ends. Germline CDR1 reads GTSNPN; CDR2 reads SVGIG (reference sequence). The CDR3 spells CAWSTSDSPGYEQYF. CDR3 nucleotides: TGTGCCTGGAGTACCTCGGACAGCCCGGGTTACGAGCAGTACTTC.

V usage is TRBV7-2 and J usage is TRBJ2-3, with D possibly TRBD1 on 6 matching bases. This CDR3 has 16 amino acids. CDR1 is SGHTA and CDR2 is FQGNSA in the germline V gene. Between the trimmed V and J ends, which lost 5 bases and 7 bases, there was a span of 22 bases. The CDR3 DNA follows: TGTGCCAGCAGCGTCAGGGGCTCTCGCCAGGTTCATACGCAGTATTTT. Residues: CASSVRGSRQVHTQYF.

As regards this clone: Other DNA variants within this sample encode the same CDR3. The chain joins TRBV3-1 (or the pseudogene TRBV3-2) to TRBJ2-5, with D possibly TRBD1 on 7 matching bases. The length of the CDR3 is 16 residues. Germline CDR1 reads LGHDT; CDR2 reads YNNKEL (reference sequence). Between the trimmed V and J ends, which lost 3 bases and 5 bases, there was a span of 19 bases. The CDR3: CASSQVYEGAGETQYF. CDR3 nucleotide sequence: TGTGCCAGCAGCCAGGTTTATGAGGGGGCGGGGGAGACCCAGTACTTC.

The chain carries TRBV6-5 and TRBJ2-5; 7 positions agree with TRBD1. CDR3 length: 15 residues. CDR1 is MNHEY and CDR2 is SVGAGI in the germline V gene. V shed 6 bases and J 5 bases; nucleotides not matched to a gene: 12. The CDR3 here is CASSQNRGSTETQYF. The CDR3 DNA is TGTGCCAGCAGCCAGAACAGGGGAAGCACGGAGACCCAGTACTTC.

The chain uses TRBV7-8 and TRBJ2-3; the D gene is possibly TRBD2 (7 bases). CDR3 length equals 14 residues. The V gene lost 9 bases and the J gene lost 5 bases, with 18 bases spanning the gap. Germline V gives CDR1 SGHVS, CDR2 FQNEAQ. CDR3 DNA sequence: TGTGCCAGTACCCCCGGGGGGCAGGGAGATACGCAGTATTTT. Translation gives CASTPGGQGDTQYF.

This chain connects TRBV7-7 to TRBJ2-2, with a tentative D call TRBD1 (5 bases). Trimming took off 6 bases at V and 4 bases at J, with 9 bases between the two ends. This CDR3 region has 13 residues. Germline V CDR1 and CDR2: SSHAT, FNYEAQ (reference sequence). The CDR3 DNA reads TGTGCCAGCAGGCCGACAGTCACCGGGGAGCTGTTTTTT. It codes for CASRPTVTGELFF.

The gene calls are TRBV7-2 and TRBJ2-4; D perhaps matches TRBD2 (5 bases). Germline V lookup: CDR1 SGHTA, CDR2 FQGNSA. Trimming stripped 3 bases from V and 6 bases from J, with 12 bases between. This CDR3 has 14 amino acids. In nucleotides, the CDR3 is TGTGCCAGCAGCTTCCGGGATGACGGAAACATTCAGTACTTC. This codes for CASSFRDDGNIQYF.